These 8 T cell receptor beta chains came from one sample sequenced in a study of blood T cell repertoires in COVID-19. Measured with immunoSEQ multiplex PCR; TCRdb has only the in-frame clones, and not every one. The sample includes 20,000 to 30,000 clones, around nine tenths of them seen just once. The specimen sequenced was peripheral blood. The receptors were sampled from a man aged 50 to 59 with active COVID-19.

The chain couples TRBV5-4 to TRBJ1-1; 7 bases are shared with TRBD1. Germline CDR1 and CDR2: SGHNT and YYREEE (reference sequence). The CDR3 runs to 14 residues. Trimming removed 4 bases from V and 3 bases from J; junction bases left unmatched: 6. The CDR3 spells CASSLITGDTEAFF. The CDR3 DNA is TGTGCCAGCAGCCTCATAACAGGGGACACTGAAGCTTTCTTT.

The J gene is TRBJ1-1, the V gene TRBV3-1 (or the pseudogene TRBV3-2); 12 bases align to TRBD1. This CDR3 contains 16 residues. Germline loops: CDR1 LGHDT, CDR2 YNNKEL (reference sequence). The V and J ends lost 1 base and 4 bases, in that order; junction bases with no gene match: 4. CDR3 sequence: CASSQGGTGGRTEAFF. The DNA for the CDR3 is TGTGCCAGCAGCCAAGGAGGGACAGGGGGCCGCACTGAAGCTTTCTTT.

The chain joins TRBV5-1 to TRBJ1-1; 8 nucleotides match TRBD1. Per germline, CDR1 SGHRS and CDR2 YFSETQ. V was clipped by 7 bases and J by 4 bases; unmatched bases: 6. This CDR3 is 13 amino acids long. CDR3 DNA sequence: TGCGCCAGCGTCCCCCAGGGGGCCACTGAAGCTTTCTTT. It yields the protein CASVPQGATEAFF.

The chain combines TRBV4-1 with TRBJ1-1; D perhaps matches TRBD1 (5 bases). V dropped 4 bases and J dropped 0 bases, with 12 bases sitting between them. Germline lookup yields CDR1 MGHRA and CDR2 YSYEKL. CDR3 length: 15 residues. For the CDR3, the DNA is TGCGCCAGCAGCCTAACAGGCGAAATGAACACTGAAGCTTTCTTT. It encodes CASSLTGEMNTEAFF.

This CDR3 reads CARTGFTSTDTQYF. The DNA for the CDR3 is TGTGCCAGAACAGGATTTACTAGCACAGATACGCAGTATTTT. V is TRBV2 and J is TRBJ2-3; possible D gene TRBD1, 5 bases. Trimming left V 9 bases short and J 0 bases short, with 13 bases between. In germline, CDR1 is SNHLY, CDR2 FYNNEI. This CDR3 has 14 amino acids. Filled out from reference TRBV2 and TRBJ2-3, the complete variable domain reads EPEVTQTPSHQVTQMGQEVILRCVPISNHLYFYWYRQILGQKVEFLVSFYNNEISEKSEIFDDQFSVERPDGSNFTLKIRSTKLEDSAMYFCARTGFTSTDTQYFGPGTRLTVL.

This clone was found once. The V gene is TRBV28, the J gene TRBJ1-1; perhaps TRBD1 as D (5 bases). This CDR3 region has 15 residues. With 4 bases removed from V and 1 base from J, the gap between germline ends came to 13 bases. Germline CDR1 MDHEN, CDR2 SYDVKM. In DNA form, the CDR3 reads TGTGCCAGCAGTTCGTTAGGGGAAGCGAACACTGAAGCTTTCTTT. Translation gives CASSSLGEANTEAFF. The full variable domain, completed using reference TRBV28 and TRBJ1-1, is DVKVTQSSRYLVKRTGEKVFLECVQDMDHENMFWYRQDPGLGLRLIYFSYDVKMKEKGDIPEGYSVSREKKERFSLILESASTNQTSMYLCASSSLGEANTEAFFGQGTRLTVV.

The V gene is TRBV5-1, the J gene TRBJ1-5, with TRBD1 as a possible D gene (6 bases). Germline loops: CDR1 SGHRS, CDR2 YFSETQ. The CDR3 extends over 15 amino acids. V was cut by 0 bases and J by 2 bases, with 9 bases left in between. CDR3 nucleotides: TGCGCCAGCAGCTTGGATGGACAGCGCAATCAGCCCCAGCATTTT. Translation: CASSLDGQRNQPQHF.

The gene calls are TRBV7-9 and TRBJ1-1; perhaps TRBD1 as D (5 bases). The V and J ends lost 3 bases and 0 bases respectively, with 8 bases between them. Per germline, CDR1 SEHNR and CDR2 FQNEAQ (reference sequence). This CDR3 spans 14 amino acids. The CDR3 protein is CASSLTALNTEAFF. The CDR3 DNA sequence: TGTGCCAGCAGCTTGACAGCTCTGAACACTGAAGCTTTCTTT.